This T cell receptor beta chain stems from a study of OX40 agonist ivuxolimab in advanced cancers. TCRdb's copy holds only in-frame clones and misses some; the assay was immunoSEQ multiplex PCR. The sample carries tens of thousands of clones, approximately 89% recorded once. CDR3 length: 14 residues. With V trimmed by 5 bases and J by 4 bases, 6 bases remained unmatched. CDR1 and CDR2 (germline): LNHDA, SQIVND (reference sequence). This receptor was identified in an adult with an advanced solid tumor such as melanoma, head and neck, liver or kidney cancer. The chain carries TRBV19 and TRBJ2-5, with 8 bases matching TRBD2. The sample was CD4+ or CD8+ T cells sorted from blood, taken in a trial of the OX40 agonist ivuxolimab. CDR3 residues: CASSSGLAGETQYF. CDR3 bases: TGTGCCAGTAGTTCCGGACTAGCAGGAGAGACCCAGTACTTC.